This T cell receptor beta chain was sequenced during a study of blood T cell repertoires in COVID-19. Study as a whole: Sites across the United States, Italy and Spain contributed samples from acute and convalescent COVID-19. The cDNA or gDNA used as material had been derived from T cells, B-cell-depleted T cells, or PBMCs.

Under the authors' procedure: Counts of nucleated cells, estimated from reference gene primer amplification, were obtained. This table comes from immunoSEQ multiplex PCR, and its TCRdb copy is limited to in-frame clones, with some not included. V and J calls and clone size are copied from that table; D and trimming were computed from the DNA. The sample yields more than 150,000 clones, about 83% seen once. The CDR3 has 13 amino acids. Unmatched junction bases numbered 7, after V lost 7 bases and J lost 8 bases. The germline V gene encodes CDR1 MRHNA and CDR2 SNTAGT. It was during active infection that Seattle patients were enrolled and then longitudinally followed.

The sequenced sample consisted of peripheral blood. The genes are TRBV6-4 and TRBJ1-4; 7 bases are a match to TRBD1. The sequence was collected from a woman aged 70-85 years with COVID-19, enrolled during active disease. The CDR3 region is CASTRQGGEKLFF. As DNA, the CDR3 is TGTGCCAGCACCAGACAGGGTGGGGAAAAACTGTTTTTT.